What follows are 28 T cell receptor beta chains derived from one specimen sequenced in a study of blood T cells in healthy people across ages. A J-beta primer mix and a sample-barcoded 5' primer were used in a second PCR of about 6 to 12 cycles. Via MiXCR, TCRdb re-called the 5' RACE reads, giving one row per CDR3 protein. The table has fewer than 700,000 distinct CDR3 sequences, roughly 48% seen once. The sequenced sample consisted of blood. The receptor set was obtained from an elderly man in good health.

As concerns this clonotype: A read error is possible here, since a much larger clone lies one base away. The gene calls are TRBV27 and TRBJ2-2, with D unresolved. V lost 5 bases and J 0 bases, leaving 4 bases between the germline ends. Germline CDR1 and CDR2: MNHEY and SMNVEV (reference sequence). The CDR3 runs to 13 residues. This CDR3 is CASSAANTGELFF. The DNA of the CDR3 is TGTGCCAGCAGTGCCGCGAACACCGGGGAGCTGTTTTTT.

The CDR3 region is CASSLGASGYYGQYF. CDR3 coding DNA: TGTGCCAGCAGTTTAGGAGCTAGCGGGTACTACGGGCAGTACTTC. V is TRBV12-3 or TRBV12-4 and J is TRBJ2-5; 8 bases are a match to TRBD2. The length of the CDR3 is 15 residues. J lost 11 bases, V lost 1 base, and 12 bases had no gene match.

The rearrangement links TRBV20-1 to TRBJ2-5; tentatively, D is TRBD1 (6 bases). The length of the CDR3 is 13 residues. From germline, CDR1 is DFQATT and CDR2 SNEGSKA (reference sequence). Trimming removed 3 bases from V and 1 base from J, with 9 bases in between. CDR3 protein: CSASKGVQETQYF. The CDR3 bases are TGCAGTGCTAGCAAGGGGGTCCAAGAGACCCAGTACTTC.

This clonotype was seen a few times. The rearrangement uses TRBV24-1 and TRBJ1-2, with D unclear. Trimming left V 5 bases short and J 0 bases short, with 12 bases between. CDR3 length: 15 amino acids. The germline CDR1 and CDR2 sequences are KGHDR and SFDVKD. DNA for the CDR3: TGTGCCACCAGTGGCGGCAGAACGGCTAACTATGGCTACACCTTC. It translates to CATSGGRTANYGYTF.

In this sample, this clonotype turned up many times. The chain joins TRBV6-6 to TRBJ1-1, with TRBD1 matching over 8 bases. The V gene end was trimmed by 6 bases and the J gene end by 5 bases; junction bases not matched to a gene: 11. The germline CDR1 and CDR2 sequences are MNHNY and SVGAGI (reference sequence). This CDR3 is built from 15 residues. The chain's CDR3 is CASSPLGTGGTEAFF. The CDR3 DNA follows: TGTGCCAGCAGCCCGCTGGGCACAGGGGGGACTGAAGCTTTCTTT.

This clonotype is a singleton in its sample. A junction boundary mismatches the germline segment, possibly from a read error. V is TRBV5-1 and J is TRBJ2-7; no clear D gene. This CDR3 comprises 14 residues. The V gene's germline CDR1 is SGHRS and CDR2 YFSETQ. The CDR3 bases are TGCGCCTGCAGCTTTTATGGGGAATCCTACGAGCAGTACTTC. Translating it yields CACSFYGESYEQYF.

V usage is TRBV7-3 and J usage is TRBJ2-1; 13 nucleotides align to TRBD2. The CDR3 sequence is 18 residues long. V lost 4 bases to trimming and J lost 7 bases; unmatched junction nucleotides: 13. Germline CDR1 SGHTA, CDR2 FQGTGA. CDR3 protein: CASSSRPWTSGSSNEQFF. Here the CDR3 DNA reads TGTGCCAGCAGCTCCCGACCCTGGACTAGCGGGAGTAGTAATGAGCAGTTCTTC.

This sequence joins TRBV20-1 and TRBJ1-1; no clear D. CDR3 size: 14 residues. Germline-derived CDR1 and CDR2 are DFQATT and SNEGSKA (reference sequence). The CDR3 DNA reads as TGCACATCGCGGGCCTCGGGTTGGGGCACTGAAGCTTTCTTT. Amino acids: CTSRASGWGTEAFF.

The chain carries TRBV5-1 and TRBJ2-5, with 9 positions matching TRBD1. Germline V CDR1 and CDR2: SGHRS, YFSETQ. V trimming: 0 bases; J trimming: 2 bases; junction bases outside the gene matches: 5. The CDR3 loop spans 16 amino acids. The CDR3 sequence is CASSLDGTGQQETQYF. DNA of the CDR3: TGCGCCAGCAGCTTGGATGGGACAGGGCAACAAGAGACCCAGTACTTC.

This chain uses TRBV4-3 with TRBJ1-5; D is undetermined. Germline V gives CDR1 LGHNA, CDR2 YSLEER. The CDR3 consists of 16 residues. The V end was cut by 2 bases, the J end by 2 bases, with 13 bases between. CDR3 region: CASSQNSGRGNQPQHF. In DNA form, the CDR3 reads TGCGCCAGCAGCCAAAACTCGGGGAGGGGCAATCAGCCCCAGCATTTT.

The genes are TRBV20-1 and TRBJ2-7; 10 nucleotides line up with TRBD2. The V gene end was trimmed by 3 bases and the J gene end by 6 bases; junction bases not matched to a gene: 5. CDR3 length: 13 amino acids. The germline CDR1 and CDR2 sequences are DFQATT and SNEGSKA (reference sequence). The CDR3 DNA is TGCAGTGCTAGTAGCGGGGGGTCGAGCGAGCAGTACTTC. Its protein is CSASSGGSSEQYF.

This clonotype was seen ten or more times. The junction departs from germline at one end; a sequencing error may be responsible. This chain links TRBV12-3 or TRBV12-4 with TRBJ2-5, with D perhaps TRBD2 (6 bases). The CDR3 loop spans 13 amino acids. Written as DNA, the CDR3 is TGCGCCAGCAGCTTGTCGGGAGAAGAGACCCAGTACTTC. Its translation is CASSLSGEETQYF.

This sequence joins TRBV20-1 and TRBJ1-2; D remains unclear. Per germline, CDR1 DFQATT and CDR2 SNEGSKA (reference sequence). The CDR3 contains 11 residues. Between the trimmed V and J ends, which lost 0 bases and 8 bases, there was a span of 7 bases. CDR3 sequence (DNA): TGCAGTGCTAGAGACGGACGAGGCTACACCTTC. Its translation is CSARDGRGYTF.

The CDR3 protein is CASSFISYNEQFF. CDR3 nucleotide sequence: TGTGCCAGCAGCTTTATCAGTTATAATGAGCAGTTCTTC. This rearrangement joins TRBV7-2 to TRBJ2-1; D ambiguous. Trimming pared 3 bases from V and 7 bases from J, leaving 10 bases between. The germline V gene encodes CDR1 SGHTA and CDR2 FQGNSA. The CDR3 contains 13 residues.

The rearrangement joins TRBV5-6 to TRBJ2-3; tentatively, D is TRBD2 (6 bases). CDR1 SGHDT and CDR2 YYEEEE come from the germline V gene. V gave up 2 bases and J gave up 3 bases, with 13 bases separating them. The CDR3 spans 15 residues. CDR3 in amino acids: CASSFPGRTTDTQYF. The CDR3 coding sequence is TGTGCCAGCAGCTTCCCAGGGAGGACTACAGATACGCAGTATTTT.

V is TRBV12-3 or TRBV12-4 and J is TRBJ1-1, with D unresolved. The CDR3 has 14 amino acids. Trimming removed 3 bases at V and 0 bases at J, with 8 bases between. The CDR3 bases are TGTGCCAGCAGTTTCGGGCAGCTGAACACTGAAGCTTTCTTT. This sequence encodes CASSFGQLNTEAFF.

The sample holds many counts of this clonotype. The chain joins TRBV6-1 to TRBJ2-7; TRBD2 aligns across 7 bases. The trim removed 6 bases at V and 6 bases at J, leaving 26 bases unmatched. Per germline, CDR1 MNHNS and CDR2 SASEGT. The CDR3 totals 19 residues. CDR3 sequence reads: CASSPIQGAGPFSSSEQYF. For the CDR3, the DNA is TGTGCCAGCAGCCCCATACAAGGAGCGGGGCCCTTTTCGTCGTCCGAGCAGTACTTC.

In the case of this clonotype: A read error may produce the germline difference seen at one junction end. The rearrangement uses TRBV29-1 and TRBJ2-1, with a possible D match to TRBD2 (5 bases). The CDR3 spans 15 residues. Germline CDR1 is SQVTM and CDR2 is ANQGSEA. CDR3 residues: CIVEDQEGSYNEQFF. CDR3 nucleotides: TGCATCGTTGAAGATCAAGAGGGAAGTTACAATGAGCAGTTCTTC.

At least ten counts were recorded for this clonotype. The chain combines TRBV15 with TRBJ2-3; TRBD2 is a possible D gene (5 bases). The CDR3 has 15 amino acids. V gave up 7 bases and J gave up 6 bases, with 20 bases separating them. The germline V gene has CDR1 LNHNV and CDR2 YYDKDF (reference sequence). The CDR3 reads CATTDGELASDTQYF. The CDR3 coding sequence is TGTGCCACCACAGACGGGGAGCTCGCTTCCGATACGCAGTATTTT.

The genes are TRBV9 and TRBJ2-1, with TRBD2 matching over 12 bases. V dropped 0 bases and J dropped 0; count of bases not matched to a gene: 7. The CDR3 totals 19 residues. Germline lookup yields CDR1 SGDLS and CDR2 YYNGEE. CDR3 sequence: CASSVAGLAGGSSYNEQFF. CDR3 DNA sequence: TGTGCCAGCAGCGTAGCTGGTCTAGCGGGAGGGAGCTCCTACAATGAGCAGTTCTTC.

In regard to this clonotype: A much bigger clone sits one base away, suggesting this may be a read error. The chain has TRBV7-2 and TRBJ2-1; D gene uncertain. V was clipped by 4 bases and J by 3 bases, with 7 bases between them. The CDR3 runs 13 residues. Per the germline V gene, CDR1 is SGHTA and CDR2 is FQGNSA. CDR3 sequence (DNA): TGTGCCAGCAGCTGTGGACGCTACAATGAGCAGTTCTTC. Residues: CASSCGRYNEQFF.

DNA for the CDR3: TGTGCCAGCAGTACTAGCGGGCTGACCTACGAGCAGTACTTC. Its protein is CASSTSGLTYEQYF. The gene calls are TRBV27 and TRBJ2-7; TRBD2 matches at 9 bases. The CDR3 totals 14 residues. V trimming: 5 bases; J trimming: 2 bases; junction bases outside the gene matches: 4. CDR1 and CDR2 from the germline V gene are MNHEY and SMNVEV (reference sequence).

This chain links TRBV20-1 with TRBJ2-1, with 8 bases aligning to TRBD2. Germline V gene sequence: CDR1 DFQATT, CDR2 SNEGSKA (reference sequence). The V segment lost 0 bases and the J segment 5 bases; nucleotides outside the gene matches: 9. This CDR3 is 16 amino acids long. CDR3 nucleotide sequence: TGCAGTGCTAGAGAGCCCCGCGCGGGGGGAAACAATGAGCAGTTCTTC. Its translation is CSAREPRAGGNNEQFF.

The chain carries TRBV7-2 and TRBJ2-7, with 9 bases that match TRBD1. The V segment lost 4 bases and the J segment 4 bases; nucleotides outside the gene matches: 8. Germline CDR1 SGHTA, CDR2 FQGNSA. The CDR3 runs 15 residues. CDR3 in DNA: TGTGCCAGCAGCTACTCCGACAGGGGGGTGTACGAGCAGTACTTC. It is translated as CASSYSDRGVYEQYF.

The J gene is TRBJ1-4, the V gene TRBV29-1, with D perhaps TRBD1 (5 bases). Looked up from germline, CDR1 is SQVTM and CDR2 is ANQGSEA. Between the trimmed V and J ends, which lost 7 bases and 4 bases, there was a span of 16 bases. This CDR3 comprises 14 residues. The DNA of the CDR3 is TGCAGCGCCCTAGGTGGGGCGAATAATGAAAAACTGTTTTTT. Translation gives CSALGGANNEKLFF.

In this sample, this clonotype turned up a few times. The V call is TRBV29-1, the J call TRBJ2-1, with unresolved D. Germline CDR1 SQVTM, CDR2 ANQGSEA. CDR3 length equals 10 residues. Trimming shortened V by 4 bases and J by 7 bases, and 5 bases separated the two germline ends. CDR3 loop: CSVAGNEQFF. The CDR3 nucleotides are TGCAGCGTTGCTGGGAATGAGCAGTTCTTC.

This clonotype was detected a few times. The chain carries TRBV9 and TRBJ2-7, with 10 bases identical to TRBD2. Matching the DNA end better, TRBJ2-5 makes the J call doubtful. Germline assignment: CDR1 SGDLS and CDR2 YYNGEE. This CDR3 spans 15 amino acids. CDR3 coding DNA: TGTGCCAGCAGCGTACTCGGACTAGCGGAAGAGACCCAGTACTTC. This gives the protein CASSVLGLAEETQYF.

This clonotype showed up many times. V gene TRBV27 combines with J gene TRBJ1-2; 10 bases agree with TRBD1. CDR1 MNHEY and CDR2 SMNVEV come from the germline V gene (reference sequence). Trimming cost V 5 bases and J 4 bases; bases outside gene matches: 4. This CDR3 spans 14 amino acids. The CDR3 coding sequence is TGTGCCAGCAGTAGGACAGGGGGGACCTATGGCTACACCTTC. Amino acids: CASSRTGGTYGYTF.